Listed below are T cell receptor beta chains from one sample, sequenced in a study of CD8 T cells in ankylosing spondylitis. TCRdb analysed the 5' RACE reads with MiXCR anew, one entry per CDR3 protein. The sample holds more than 150,000 distinct CDR3 sequences, 9.5% to 15% seen once. Sequencing used blood, either unsorted or a sorted T cell fraction (not recorded which). All receptors come from a male donor with ankylosing spondylitis or in good health (not recorded which). Each CDR3 is given without its conserved first and last residue.

v_gene	j_gene	CDR3aa
TRBV6-5	TRBJ2-6	ASSSTGDSGANVLT
TRBV6-1	TRBJ2-1	ASSESRFGPGDEQF
TRBV10-2	TRBJ1-5	ASRGQGNQPQH
TRBV29-1	TRBJ2-7	SVEGSDGRDEQY
TRBV5-6	TRBJ2-1	ASSSDVVAGVSDEQF
TRBV19	TRBJ2-3	ASTGDSRDTQY
TRBV29-1	TRBJ2-2	SVEARGGVNTGELF
TRBV6-1	TRBJ2-6	ASSLRQGRISGANVLT
TRBV10-3	TRBJ1-1	AIRWADEAF
TRBV15	TRBJ2-2	ATSPLGSELF
TRBV2	TRBJ2-2	ASSESQMNTGELF
TRBV7-9	TRBJ2-7	ASSPQGEQY
TRBV20-1	TRBJ2-2	SARTRTDHTGELF
TRBV27	TRBJ2-1	ASRGGGGYNEQF
TRBV24-1	TRBJ1-5	ATSDTDDSNQPQH
TRBV11-2	TRBJ2-1	ASSFYEGTHEQF
TRBV4-1	TRBJ1-6	ASSDGGFNSPLH
TRBV6-1	TRBJ2-1	ASSPSAQREQF
TRBV7-2	TRBJ2-3	ASSGQPISTDTQY
TRBV12-3/TRBV12-4	TRBJ2-7	ASSLSSEQY
TRBV12-3/TRBV12-4	TRBJ1-2	ASRETGNYGYT
TRBV20-1	TRBJ2-7	SARYSGVSYEQY
TRBV11-2	TRBJ1-4	ASSAWTVTNEKLF
TRBV5-1	TRBJ1-2	ASSLHAGDLGYT
TRBV4-1	TRBJ2-1	ASSQVDSFSYNEQF
TRBV5-1	TRBJ1-2	ASSWDSYGYT
TRBV7-7	TRBJ1-6	ASSLGEDSPLH